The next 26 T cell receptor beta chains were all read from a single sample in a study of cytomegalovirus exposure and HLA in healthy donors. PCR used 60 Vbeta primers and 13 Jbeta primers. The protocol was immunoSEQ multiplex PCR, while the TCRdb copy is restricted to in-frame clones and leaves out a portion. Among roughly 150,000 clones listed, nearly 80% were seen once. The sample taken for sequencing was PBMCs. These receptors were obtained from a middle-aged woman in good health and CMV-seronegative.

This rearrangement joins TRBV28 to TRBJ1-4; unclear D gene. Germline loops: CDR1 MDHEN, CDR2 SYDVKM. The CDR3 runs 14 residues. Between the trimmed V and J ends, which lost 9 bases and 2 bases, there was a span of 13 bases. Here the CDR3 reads CASCPGGTNEKLFF. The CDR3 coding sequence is TGTGCCAGTTGCCCGGGTGGGACTAATGAAAAACTGTTTTTT.

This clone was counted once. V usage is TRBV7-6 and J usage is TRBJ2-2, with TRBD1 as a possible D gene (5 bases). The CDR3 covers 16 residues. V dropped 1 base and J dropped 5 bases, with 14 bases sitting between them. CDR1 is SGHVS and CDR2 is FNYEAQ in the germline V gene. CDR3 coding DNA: TGTGCCAGCAGCTTAGAGGCGTGGGGCATAACCGGGGAGCTGTTTTTT. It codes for CASSLEAWGITGELFF.

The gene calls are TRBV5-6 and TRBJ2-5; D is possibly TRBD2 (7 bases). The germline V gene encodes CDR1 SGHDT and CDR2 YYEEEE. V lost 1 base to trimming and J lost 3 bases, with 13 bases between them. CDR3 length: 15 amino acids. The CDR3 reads CASSLRGGGKETQYF. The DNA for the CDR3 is TGTGCCAGCAGCTTGCGAGGGGGGGGTAAAGAGACCCAGTACTTC.

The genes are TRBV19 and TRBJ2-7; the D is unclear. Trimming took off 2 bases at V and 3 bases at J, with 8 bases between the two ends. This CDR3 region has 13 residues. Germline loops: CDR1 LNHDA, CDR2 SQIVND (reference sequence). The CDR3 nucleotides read TGTGCCAGTAGTATAAATGGCGGCTACGAGCAGTACTTC. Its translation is CASSINGGYEQYF.

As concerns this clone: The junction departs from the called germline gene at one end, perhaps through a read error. The CDR3 nucleotides read TGTTCCAGCAGCTTAGATTCAGATCCCCCCCGGCCCCAGCATTTT. Protein product: CSSSLDSDPPRPQHF. The rearrangement joins TRBV7-9 to TRBJ1-5, with unresolved D. The CDR3 totals 15 residues. Germline-derived CDR1 and CDR2 are SEHNR and FQNEAQ (reference sequence).

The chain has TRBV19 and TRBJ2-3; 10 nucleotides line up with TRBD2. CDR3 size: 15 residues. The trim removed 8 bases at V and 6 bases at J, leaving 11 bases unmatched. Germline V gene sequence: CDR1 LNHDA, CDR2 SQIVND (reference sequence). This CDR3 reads CASSTSGDWRDTQYF. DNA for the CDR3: TGTGCCAGTTCAACTAGCGGGGATTGGAGGGATACGCAGTATTTT. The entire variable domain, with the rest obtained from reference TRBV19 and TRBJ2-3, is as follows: DGGITQSPKYLFRKEGQNVTLSCEQNLNHDAMYWYRQDPGQGLRLIYYSQIVNDFQKGDIAEGYSVSREKKESFPLTVTSAQKNPTAFYLCASSTSGDWRDTQYFGPGTRLTVL.

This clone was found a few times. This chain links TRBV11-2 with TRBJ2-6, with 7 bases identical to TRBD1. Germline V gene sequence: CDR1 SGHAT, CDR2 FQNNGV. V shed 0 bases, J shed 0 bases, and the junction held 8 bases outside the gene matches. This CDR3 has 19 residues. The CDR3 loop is CASSLEGGFPSSGANVLTF. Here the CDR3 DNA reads TGTGCCAGCAGCTTAGAAGGGGGCTTTCCTAGCTCTGGGGCCAACGTCCTGACTTTC.

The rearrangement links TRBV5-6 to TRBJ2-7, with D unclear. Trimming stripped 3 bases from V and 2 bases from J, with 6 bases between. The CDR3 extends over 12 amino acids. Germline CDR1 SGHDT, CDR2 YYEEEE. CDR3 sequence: CASSSLPYEQYF. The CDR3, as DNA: TGTGCCAGCAGCTCCCTACCCTACGAGCAGTACTTC. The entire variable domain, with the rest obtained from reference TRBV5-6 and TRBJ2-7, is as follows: DAGVTQSPTHLIKTRGQQVTLRCSPKSGHDTVSWYQQALGQGPQFIFQYYEEEERQRGNFPDRFSGHQFPNYSSELNVNALLLGDSALYLCASSSLPYEQYFGPGTRLTVT.

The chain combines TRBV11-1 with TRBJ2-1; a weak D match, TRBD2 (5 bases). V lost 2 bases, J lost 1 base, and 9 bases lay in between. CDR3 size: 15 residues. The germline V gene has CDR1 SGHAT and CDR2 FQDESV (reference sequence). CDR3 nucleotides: TGTGCCAGCAGCTTATCGAGGGTTTCCTACAATGAGCAGTTCTTC. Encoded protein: CASSLSRVSYNEQFF.

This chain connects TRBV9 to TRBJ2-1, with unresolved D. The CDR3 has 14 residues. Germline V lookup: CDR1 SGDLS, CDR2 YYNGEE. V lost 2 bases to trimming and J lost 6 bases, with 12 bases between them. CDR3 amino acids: CASSVAAIFNEQFF. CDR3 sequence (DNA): TGTGCCAGCAGCGTTGCGGCCATTTTCAATGAGCAGTTCTTC.

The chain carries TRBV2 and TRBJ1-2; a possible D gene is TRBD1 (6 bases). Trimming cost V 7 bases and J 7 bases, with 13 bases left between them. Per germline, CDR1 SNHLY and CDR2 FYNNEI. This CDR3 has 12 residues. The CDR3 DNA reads TGTGCCAGCAACCAGGGGTTGTCTGGCTACACCTTC. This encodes CASNQGLSGYTF.

CDR3: CASSSGPTGELFF. In DNA form, the CDR3 reads TGTGCCAGCAGCTCAGGGCCCACCGGGGAGCTGTTTTTT. V usage is TRBV5-4 and J usage is TRBJ2-2; perhaps TRBD1 as D (5 bases). CDR3 length equals 13 residues. Germline assignment: CDR1 SGHNT and CDR2 YYREEE (reference sequence). The V and J ends lost 3 bases and 4 bases respectively, with 7 bases between them.

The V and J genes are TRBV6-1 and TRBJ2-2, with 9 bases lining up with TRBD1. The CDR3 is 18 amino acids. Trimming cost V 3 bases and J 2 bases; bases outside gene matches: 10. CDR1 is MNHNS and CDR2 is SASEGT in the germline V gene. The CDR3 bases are TGTGCCAGCAGTGAGGTCCGGGTGGGACAGGGTAACACCGGGGAGCTGTTTTTT. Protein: CASSEVRVGQGNTGELFF.

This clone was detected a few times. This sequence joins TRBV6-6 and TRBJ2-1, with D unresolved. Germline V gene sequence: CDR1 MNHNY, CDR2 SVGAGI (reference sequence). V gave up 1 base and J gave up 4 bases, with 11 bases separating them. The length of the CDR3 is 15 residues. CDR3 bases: TGTGCCAGCAGTTACTTGGCTAGTCGGTACAATGAGCAGTTCTTC. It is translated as CASSYLASRYNEQFF.

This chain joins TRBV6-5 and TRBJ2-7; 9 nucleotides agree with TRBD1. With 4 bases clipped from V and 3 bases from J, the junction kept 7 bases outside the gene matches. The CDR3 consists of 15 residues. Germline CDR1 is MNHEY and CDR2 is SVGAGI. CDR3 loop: CASSSPTGGGYEQYF. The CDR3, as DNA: TGTGCCAGCAGTTCCCCGACAGGGGGTGGCTACGAGCAGTACTTC.

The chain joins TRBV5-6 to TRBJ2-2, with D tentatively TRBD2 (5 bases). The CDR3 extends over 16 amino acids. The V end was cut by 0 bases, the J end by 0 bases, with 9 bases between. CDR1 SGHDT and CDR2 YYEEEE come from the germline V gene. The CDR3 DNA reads TGTGCCAGCAGCTTGGTTGGGCGGGCGAACACCGGGGAGCTGTTTTTT. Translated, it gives CASSLVGRANTGELFF.

CDR3 residues: CASSLGGATNEKLFF. The CDR3 DNA is TGTGCCAGCAGTTTAGGGGGGGCAACTAATGAAAAACTGTTTTTT. V gene TRBV28 combines with J gene TRBJ1-4; a possible D gene is TRBD1 (5 bases). The CDR3 totals 15 residues. CDR1 is MDHEN and CDR2 is SYDVKM in the germline V gene. V was pared by 2 bases and J by 0 bases, with 7 bases between. Combining the CDR3 with reference TRBV28 and TRBJ1-4 gives the whole variable domain DVKVTQSSRYLVKRTGEKVFLECVQDMDHENMFWYRQDPGLGLRLIYFSYDVKMKEKGDIPEGYSVSREKKERFSLILESASTNQTSMYLCASSLGGATNEKLFFGSGTQLSVL.

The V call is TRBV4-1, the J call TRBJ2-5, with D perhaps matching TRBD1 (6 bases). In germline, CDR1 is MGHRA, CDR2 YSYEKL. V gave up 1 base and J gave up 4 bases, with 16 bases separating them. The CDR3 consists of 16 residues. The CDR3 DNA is TGCGCCAGCAGCCAAGGGATACAGGGAATGGCAGAGACCCAGTACTTC. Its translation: CASSQGIQGMAETQYF.

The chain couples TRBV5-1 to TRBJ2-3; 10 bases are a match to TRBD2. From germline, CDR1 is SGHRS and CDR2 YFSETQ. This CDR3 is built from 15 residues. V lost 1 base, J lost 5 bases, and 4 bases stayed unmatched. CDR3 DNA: TGCGCCAGCAGCTTGCCCAGCGGGGGGGGAGATACGCAGTATTTT. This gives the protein CASSLPSGGGDTQYF.

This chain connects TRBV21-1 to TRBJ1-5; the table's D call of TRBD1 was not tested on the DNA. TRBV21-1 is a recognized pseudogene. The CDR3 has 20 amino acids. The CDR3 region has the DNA TGTGCCAGCAGCAACTCTTCCGGGACAGGGGAATTTATTAGCAATCAGCCCCAGCATTTT. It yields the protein CASSNSSGTGEFISNQPQHF.

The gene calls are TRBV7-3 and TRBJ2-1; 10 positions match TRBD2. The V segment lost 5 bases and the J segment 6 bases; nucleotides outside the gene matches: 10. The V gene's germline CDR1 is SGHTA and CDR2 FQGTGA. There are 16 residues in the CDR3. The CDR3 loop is CASSPGVSGRANEQFF. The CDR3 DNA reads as TGTGCCAGCAGCCCCGGGGTAAGCGGGAGGGCCAATGAGCAGTTCTTC.

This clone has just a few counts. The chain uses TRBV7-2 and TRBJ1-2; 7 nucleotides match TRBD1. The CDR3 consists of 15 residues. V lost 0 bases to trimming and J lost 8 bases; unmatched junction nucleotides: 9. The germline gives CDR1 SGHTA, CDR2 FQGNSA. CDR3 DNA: TGTGCCAGCAGCTTAGCGTGGACAGGACCGGAAGGCTACACCTTC. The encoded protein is CASSLAWTGPEGYTF.

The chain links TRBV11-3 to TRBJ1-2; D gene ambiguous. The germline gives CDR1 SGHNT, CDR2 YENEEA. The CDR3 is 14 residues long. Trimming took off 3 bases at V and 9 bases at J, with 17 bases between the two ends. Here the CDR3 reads CASSFSSEDSRYTF. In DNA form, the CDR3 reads TGTGCCAGCAGCTTTTCTTCAGAGGACTCCCGCTACACCTTC.

CDR3 residues: CASSLGTSGRGAYEQYF. The CDR3 DNA is TGTGCCAGCAGCCTAGGGACTAGCGGGAGGGGAGCCTACGAGCAGTACTTC. The chain has TRBV7-2 and TRBJ2-7; the match to TRBD2 covers 16 bases. Trimming removed 5 bases from V and 2 bases from J; junction bases left unmatched: 6. This CDR3 has 17 residues. The germline V gene has CDR1 SGHTA and CDR2 FQGNSA.

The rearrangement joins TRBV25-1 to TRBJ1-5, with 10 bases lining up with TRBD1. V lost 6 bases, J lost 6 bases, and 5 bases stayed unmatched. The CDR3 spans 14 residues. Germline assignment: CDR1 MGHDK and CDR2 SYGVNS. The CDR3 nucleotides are TGTGCCAGCAGGGGGACAGGGGTAAGTCAGCCCCAGCATTTT. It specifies CASRGTGVSQPQHF.

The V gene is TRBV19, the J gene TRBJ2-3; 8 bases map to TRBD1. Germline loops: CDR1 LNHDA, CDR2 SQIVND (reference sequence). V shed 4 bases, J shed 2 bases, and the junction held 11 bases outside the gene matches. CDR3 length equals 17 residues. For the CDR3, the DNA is TGTGCCAGTAGTAGTATGGGAGGACAGGGTTTCACAGATACGCAGTATTTT. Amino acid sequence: CASSSMGGQGFTDTQYF. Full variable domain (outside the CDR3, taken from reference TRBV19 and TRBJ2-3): DGGITQSPKYLFRKEGQNVTLSCEQNLNHDAMYWYRQDPGQGLRLIYYSQIVNDFQKGDIAEGYSVSREKKESFPLTVTSAQKNPTAFYLCASSSMGGQGFTDTQYFGPGTRLTVL.